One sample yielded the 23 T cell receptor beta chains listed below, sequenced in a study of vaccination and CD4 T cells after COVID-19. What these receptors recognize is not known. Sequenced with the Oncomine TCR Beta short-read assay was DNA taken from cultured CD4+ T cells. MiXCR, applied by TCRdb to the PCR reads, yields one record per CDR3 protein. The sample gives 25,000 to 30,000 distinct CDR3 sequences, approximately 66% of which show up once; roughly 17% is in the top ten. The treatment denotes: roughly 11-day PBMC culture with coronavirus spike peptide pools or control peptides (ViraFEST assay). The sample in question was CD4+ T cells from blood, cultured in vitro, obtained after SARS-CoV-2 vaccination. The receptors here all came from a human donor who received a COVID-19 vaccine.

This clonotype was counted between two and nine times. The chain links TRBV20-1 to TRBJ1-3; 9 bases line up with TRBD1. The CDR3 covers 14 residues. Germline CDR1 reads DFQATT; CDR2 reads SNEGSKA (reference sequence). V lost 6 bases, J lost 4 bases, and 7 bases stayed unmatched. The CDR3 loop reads CSAQQGARGNTIYF. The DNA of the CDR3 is TGCAGTGCCCAACAGGGGGCGAGGGGAAACACCATATATTTT.

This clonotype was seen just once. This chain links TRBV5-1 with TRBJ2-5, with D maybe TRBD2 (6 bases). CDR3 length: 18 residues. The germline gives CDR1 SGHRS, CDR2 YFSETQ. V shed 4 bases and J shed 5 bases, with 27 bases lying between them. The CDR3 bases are TGCGCCAGCAGCCCGAGGCCGGTCTCAGGACTTGGGAGGGAGACCCAGTACTTC. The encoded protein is CASSPRPVSGLGRETQYF.

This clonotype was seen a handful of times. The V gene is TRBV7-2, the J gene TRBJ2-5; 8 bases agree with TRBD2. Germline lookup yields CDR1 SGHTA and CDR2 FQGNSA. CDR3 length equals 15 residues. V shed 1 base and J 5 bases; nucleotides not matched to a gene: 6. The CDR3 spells CASSLERTSRETQYF. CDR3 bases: TGTGCCAGCAGCTTAGAGAGGACTAGCCGCGAGACCCAGTACTTC.

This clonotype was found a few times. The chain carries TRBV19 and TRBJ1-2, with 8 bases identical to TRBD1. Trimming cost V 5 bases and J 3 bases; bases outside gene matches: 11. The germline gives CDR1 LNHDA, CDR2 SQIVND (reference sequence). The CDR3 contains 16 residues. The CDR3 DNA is TGTGCCAGTAGTCTTACCCCCAGGGGGCCCCACTATGGCTACACCTTC. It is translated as CASSLTPRGPHYGYTF.

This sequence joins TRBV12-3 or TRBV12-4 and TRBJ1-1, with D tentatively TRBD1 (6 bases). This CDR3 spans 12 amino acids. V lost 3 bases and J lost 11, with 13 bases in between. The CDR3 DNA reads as TGTGCCAGCAGTTTGGGGCAGGGGAGGGCTTTCTTT. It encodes CASSLGQGRAFF.

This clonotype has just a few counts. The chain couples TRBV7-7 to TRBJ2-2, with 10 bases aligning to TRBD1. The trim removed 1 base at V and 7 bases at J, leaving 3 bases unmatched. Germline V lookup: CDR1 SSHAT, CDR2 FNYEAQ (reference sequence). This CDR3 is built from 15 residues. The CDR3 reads CASSLGGQGLGELFF. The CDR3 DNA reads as TGTGCCAGCAGCTTAGGGGGACAGGGGCTCGGGGAGCTGTTTTTT.

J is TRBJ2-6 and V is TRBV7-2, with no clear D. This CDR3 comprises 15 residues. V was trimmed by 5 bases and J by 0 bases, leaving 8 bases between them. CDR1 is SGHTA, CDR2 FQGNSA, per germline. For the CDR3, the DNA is TGTGCCAGCAGCCCGCGTTTCTCTGGGGCCAACGTCCTGACTTTC. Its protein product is CASSPRFSGANVLTF.

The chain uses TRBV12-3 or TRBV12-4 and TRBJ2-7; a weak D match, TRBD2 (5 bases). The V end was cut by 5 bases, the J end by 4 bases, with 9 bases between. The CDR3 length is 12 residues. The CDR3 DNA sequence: TGTGCCAGCAGTACCACTAGGTACGAGCAGTACTTC. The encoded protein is CASSTTRYEQYF.

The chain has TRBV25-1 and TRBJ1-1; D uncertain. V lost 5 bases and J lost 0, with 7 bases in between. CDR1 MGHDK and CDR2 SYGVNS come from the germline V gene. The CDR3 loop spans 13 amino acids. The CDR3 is CASSKLLNTEAFF. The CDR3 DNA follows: TGTGCCAGCAGTAAACTACTGAACACTGAAGCTTTCTTT.

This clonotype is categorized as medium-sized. Written as DNA, the CDR3 is TGTGCCACCAGTGACAGGGTTGGGCTTCAGCCCCAGCATTTT. It translates to CATSDRVGLQPQHF. The gene calls are TRBV24-1 and TRBJ1-5; D may be TRBD1 (5 bases). CDR3 length: 14 residues. The V and J ends lost 4 bases and 6 bases respectively, with 12 bases between them. Germline CDR1 is KGHDR and CDR2 is SFDVKD.

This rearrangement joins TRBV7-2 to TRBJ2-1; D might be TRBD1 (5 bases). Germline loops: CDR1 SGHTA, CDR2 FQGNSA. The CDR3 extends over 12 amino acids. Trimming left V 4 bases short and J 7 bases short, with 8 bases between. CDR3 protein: CASSSQGNEQFF. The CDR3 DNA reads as TGTGCCAGCAGCTCTCAGGGTAATGAGCAGTTCTTC.

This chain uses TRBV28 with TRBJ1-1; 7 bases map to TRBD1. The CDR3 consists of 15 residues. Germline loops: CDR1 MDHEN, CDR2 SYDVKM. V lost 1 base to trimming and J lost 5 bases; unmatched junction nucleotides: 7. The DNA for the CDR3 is TGTGCCAGCAGTTTATACAGGGGCAAGGGGACTGAAGCTTTCTTT. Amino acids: CASSLYRGKGTEAFF.

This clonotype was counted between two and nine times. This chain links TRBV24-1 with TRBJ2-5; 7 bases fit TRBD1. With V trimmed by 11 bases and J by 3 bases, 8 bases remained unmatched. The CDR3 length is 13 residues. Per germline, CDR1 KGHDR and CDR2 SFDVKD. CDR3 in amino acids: CAIAGQGEETQYF. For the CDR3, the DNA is TGTGCCATCGCCGGGCAGGGGGAAGAGACCCAGTACTTC.

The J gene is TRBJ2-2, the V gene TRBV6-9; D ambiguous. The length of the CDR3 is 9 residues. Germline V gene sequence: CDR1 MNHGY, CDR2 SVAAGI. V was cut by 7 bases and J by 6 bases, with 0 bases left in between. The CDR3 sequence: CASTGELFF. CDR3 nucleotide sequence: TGTGCCAGCACCGGGGAGCTGTTTTTT.

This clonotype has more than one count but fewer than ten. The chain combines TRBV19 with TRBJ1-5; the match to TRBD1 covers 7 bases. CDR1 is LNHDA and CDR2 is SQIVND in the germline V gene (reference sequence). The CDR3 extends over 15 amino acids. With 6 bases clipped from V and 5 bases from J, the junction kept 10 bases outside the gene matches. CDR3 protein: CASSPDRENDQPQHF. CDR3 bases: TGTGCCAGTAGCCCCGACAGGGAGAATGATCAGCCCCAGCATTTT.

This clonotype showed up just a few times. The CDR3 DNA follows: TGTGCCAGCAGCCTGGCCCCAACGGCAGGTCAGCCCCAGCATTTT. Amino acid sequence: CASSLAPTAGQPQHF. V is TRBV12-3 or TRBV12-4 and J is TRBJ1-5; D is unclear. Trimming took 6 bases from V and 6 from J, leaving 18 bases between them. CDR3 length: 15 residues.

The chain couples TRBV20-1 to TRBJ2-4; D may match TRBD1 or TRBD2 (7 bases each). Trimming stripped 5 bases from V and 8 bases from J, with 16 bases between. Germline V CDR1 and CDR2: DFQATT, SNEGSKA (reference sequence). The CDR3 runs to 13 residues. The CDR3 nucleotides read TGCAGTGCTGATGACAGGGCGGGGGACATTCAGTACTTC. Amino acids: CSADDRAGDIQYF.

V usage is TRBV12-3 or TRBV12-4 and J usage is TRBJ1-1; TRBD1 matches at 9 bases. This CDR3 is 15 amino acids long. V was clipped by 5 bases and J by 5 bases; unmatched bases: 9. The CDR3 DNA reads TGTGCCAGCAGTCCCACAGGGGGCGCCTTAACTGAAGCTTTCTTT. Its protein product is CASSPTGGALTEAFF.

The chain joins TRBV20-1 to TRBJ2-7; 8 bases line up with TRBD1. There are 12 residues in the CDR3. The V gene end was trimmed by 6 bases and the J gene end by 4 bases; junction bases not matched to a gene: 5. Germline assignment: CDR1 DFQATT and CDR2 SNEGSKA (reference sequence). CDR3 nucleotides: TGCAGTGCGGACAGGGTCGGTTACGAGCAGTACTTC. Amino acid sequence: CSADRVGYEQYF.

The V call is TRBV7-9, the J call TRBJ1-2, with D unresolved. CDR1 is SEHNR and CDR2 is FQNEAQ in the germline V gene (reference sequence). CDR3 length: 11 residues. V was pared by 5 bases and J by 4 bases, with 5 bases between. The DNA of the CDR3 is TGTGCCAGCAGCCCAGGCTATGGCTACACCTTC. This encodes CASSPGYGYTF.

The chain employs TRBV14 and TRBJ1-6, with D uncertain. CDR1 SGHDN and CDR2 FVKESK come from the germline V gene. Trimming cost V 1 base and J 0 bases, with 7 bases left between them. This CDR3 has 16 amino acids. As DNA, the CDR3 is TGTGCCAGCAGCCAAGCCCACGGCTCCTATAATTCACCCCTCCACTTT. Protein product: CASSQAHGSYNSPLHF.

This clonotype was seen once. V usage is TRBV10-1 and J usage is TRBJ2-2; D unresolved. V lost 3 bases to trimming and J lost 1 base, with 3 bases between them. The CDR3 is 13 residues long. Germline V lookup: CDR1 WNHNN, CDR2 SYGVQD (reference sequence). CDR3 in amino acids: CASSDRNTGELFF. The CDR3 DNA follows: TGCGCCAGCAGTGACAGGAACACCGGGGAGCTGTTTTTT.

This chain's CDR3 is CASRRDSPDTEAFF. CDR3 DNA sequence: TGTGCCAGCAGGAGGGACAGCCCGGACACTGAAGCTTTCTTT. This chain links TRBV6-4 with TRBJ1-1, with TRBD1 matching over 7 bases. Germline V lookup: CDR1 MRHNA, CDR2 SNTAGT. V shed 6 bases, J shed 3 bases, and the junction held 7 bases outside the gene matches. This CDR3 is 14 amino acids long.